The 23 T cell receptor beta chains listed next were all sequenced from one sample in a study of PD-L1 blockade in urothelial cancer. Time point specified: peripheral blood 6 weeks after treatment start. Method: immunoSEQ multiplex PCR; TCRdb's copy keeps in-frame clones and lacks some. The table shows approximately 44,000 clones, with less than 95% occurring only once. This specimen was PBMCs, taken around atezolizumab (anti-PD-L1) treatment. The receptors come from a man between 65 and 85 years old with urothelial cancer.

The gene calls are TRBV5-4 and TRBJ2-1; the match to TRBD1 covers 8 bases. The germline V gene has CDR1 SGHNT and CDR2 YYREEE (reference sequence). This CDR3 spans 15 amino acids. The ends lost 3 bases at V and 4 bases at J; junction bases unmatched: 6. This CDR3 reads CASSSQDRVYNEQFF. In DNA form, the CDR3 reads TGTGCCAGCAGCTCCCAGGACAGGGTGTACAATGAGCAGTTCTTC.

The table lists this clone with a count of one. The V and J genes are TRBV11-3 and TRBJ2-1; D unresolved. Trimming cost V 6 bases and J 8 bases, with 8 bases left between them. The CDR3 has 11 amino acids. Per the germline V gene, CDR1 is SGHNT and CDR2 is YENEEA. CDR3 amino acids: CASSSEHEQFF. CDR3 bases: TGTGCCAGCAGTTCAGAACATGAGCAGTTCTTC.

CDR3 region: CASSAPGTTPYEQYF. The CDR3 DNA sequence: TGTGCCAGTAGTGCCCCCGGGACAACTCCCTACGAGCAGTACTTC. V usage is TRBV19 and J usage is TRBJ2-7; tentatively, D is TRBD1 (6 bases). V was cut by 5 bases and J by 2 bases, with 16 bases left in between. This CDR3 comprises 15 residues. Per germline, CDR1 LNHDA and CDR2 SQIVND (reference sequence).

The sample holds one count of this clone. The genes are TRBV6-5 and TRBJ2-7; D is undetermined. The V and J ends lost 4 bases and 2 bases respectively, with 9 bases between them. The CDR3 spans 13 residues. Per the germline V gene, CDR1 is MNHEY and CDR2 is SVGAGI. The CDR3 DNA reads TGTGCCAGCAGTTTGGGCAGGACCTACGAGCAGTACTTC. Its protein product is CASSLGRTYEQYF.

The chain recombines TRBV28 with TRBJ1-2, with no clear D. CDR1 is MDHEN and CDR2 is SYDVKM in the germline V gene. V was cut by 5 bases and J by 5 bases, with 9 bases left in between. The CDR3 has 12 amino acids. The CDR3 DNA sequence: TGTGCCAGCAGTGGCCAGTTTTATGGCTACACCTTC. It specifies CASSGQFYGYTF.

This clone was picked up one time. V is TRBV2 and J is TRBJ1-2, with TRBD1 identical over 8 bases. J gave up 4 bases and V 4 bases, and 8 bases lay outside the gene matches. This CDR3 is 15 amino acids long. Germline CDR1 is SNHLY and CDR2 is FYNNEI. The CDR3 sequence: CASSVGQGTTYGYTF. The CDR3 nucleotides are TGTGCCAGCAGTGTAGGACAGGGCACCACCTATGGCTACACCTTC.

This chain joins TRBV6-1 and TRBJ2-2; TRBD1 matches at 7 bases. This CDR3 has 13 residues. After removal of 5 bases from V and 7 bases from J, the junction contained 4 bases not matched to a gene. CDR1 and CDR2 (germline): MNHNS, SASEGT. CDR3 sequence (DNA): TGTGCCAGCAGTCCCACAGGGGACGGGGAGCTGTTTTTT. It encodes CASSPTGDGELFF.

The rearrangement links TRBV2 to TRBJ2-5, with a tentative D call TRBD1 (6 bases). The V end lost 6 bases, the J end lost 5 bases, and 16 bases lay between the germline ends. The CDR3 is 14 amino acids. Per the germline V gene, CDR1 is SNHLY and CDR2 is FYNNEI. This CDR3 is CASSYNRDRETQYF. CDR3 DNA: TGTGCCAGCAGCTATAACAGGGATCGCGAGACCCAGTACTTC.

Only one count was recorded for this clone. This CDR3 reads CAISASGNLGNQPQHF. Written as DNA, the CDR3 is TGTGCCATCTCAGCTTCAGGAAATTTGGGCAATCAGCCCCAGCATTTT. J is TRBJ1-5 and V is TRBV10-3, with no clear D. V was shortened by 8 bases and J by 2 bases, with 19 bases between the two germline ends. The CDR3 contains 16 residues. The germline V gene has CDR1 ENHRY and CDR2 SYGVKD.

The gene calls are TRBV27 and TRBJ2-3, with no clear D. This CDR3 has 13 residues. CDR1 and CDR2 from the germline V gene are MNHEY and SMNVEV (reference sequence). V lost 1 base, J lost 3 bases, and 5 bases lay in between. Written as DNA, the CDR3 is TGTGCCAGCAGTTTATTCTTGACAGATACGCAGTATTTT. Translation gives CASSLFLTDTQYF.

V and J are TRBV2 and TRBJ2-2; 7 bases line up with TRBD2. From germline, CDR1 is SNHLY and CDR2 FYNNEI. The V and J ends lost 4 bases and 4 bases, in that order; junction bases with no gene match: 9. The CDR3 contains 16 residues. This CDR3 reads CASSVGASGVTGELFF. The CDR3 nucleotides are TGTGCCAGCAGTGTCGGGGCTAGCGGAGTCACCGGGGAGCTGTTTTTT.

V is TRBV28 and J is TRBJ1-5, with 7 bases lining up with TRBD1. Germline V gene lookup returns CDR1 MDHEN and CDR2 SYDVKM. The CDR3 extends over 16 amino acids. After removal of 6 bases from V and 6 bases from J, the junction contained 14 bases not matched to a gene. The CDR3 nucleotides read TGTGCCAGCAGCCCCCTCGGGAGGGGGCCCGGTCAGCCCCAGCATTTT. Residues: CASSPLGRGPGQPQHF.

The V gene is TRBV30, the J gene TRBJ1-2; D is perhaps TRBD1 (6 bases). The CDR3 is 13 residues long. The V end lost 1 base, the J end lost 6 bases, and 12 bases lay between the germline ends. CDR1 is GTSNPN and CDR2 is SVGIG in the germline V gene (reference sequence). In DNA form, the CDR3 reads TGTGCCTGGAGTGCGGACGGACAGAATGGCTACACCTTC. Protein: CAWSADGQNGYTF. Using reference TRBV30 and TRBJ1-2 for the parts outside the CDR3, the full variable domain is SQTIHQWPATLVQPVGSPLSLECTVEGTSNPNLYWYRQAAGRGLQLLFYSVGIGQISSEVPQNLSASRPQDRQFILSSKKLLLSDSGFYLCAWSADGQNGYTFGSGTRLTVV.

V is TRBV5-1 and J is TRBJ2-5; no firm D call. Deletions cut 0 bases from V and 1 base from J, with 7 bases between. Germline V gives CDR1 SGHRS, CDR2 YFSETQ. CDR3 length equals 14 residues. CDR3 residues: CASSLALSQETQYF. CDR3 in DNA: TGCGCCAGCAGCTTGGCCTTGTCCCAAGAGACCCAGTACTTC.

In this sample, this clone turned up once. V usage is TRBV6-5 and J usage is TRBJ2-7; D call uncertain. Germline V gene sequence: CDR1 MNHEY, CDR2 SVGAGI. The CDR3 totals 12 residues. V was cut by 6 bases and J by 7 bases, with 13 bases left in between. The CDR3 region is CASRESAREQYF. The CDR3 DNA reads TGTGCCAGCAGGGAGTCGGCAAGAGAGCAGTACTTC.

The V gene is TRBV9, the J gene TRBJ2-5; TRBD2 is a possible D gene (5 bases). The germline CDR1 and CDR2 sequences are SGDLS and YYNGEE. The CDR3 contains 13 residues. Trimming removed 4 bases at V and 9 bases at J, with 16 bases between. The DNA for the CDR3 is TGTGCCAGCAGCCCCTGGACGTCCGGGGCCCAGTACTTC. This codes for CASSPWTSGAQYF.

About this clone: Its ends do not fully match the called genes, so a read error is possible. The chain combines TRBV11-2 with TRBJ1-2; TRBD1 is a possible D gene (6 bases). CDR1 and CDR2 (germline): SGHAT, FQNNGV. The CDR3 extends over 13 amino acids. CDR3 sequence (DNA): TGTGCCAGCAGCTTAGGGTTCCACATGGACAGAACATTC. Its protein is CASSLGFHMDRTF.

The chain is built from TRBV19 and TRBJ2-1; 14 bases align to TRBD2. The V gene end was trimmed by 4 bases and the J gene end by 4 bases; junction bases not matched to a gene: 3. Per the germline V gene, CDR1 is LNHDA and CDR2 is SQIVND (reference sequence). The CDR3 loop spans 16 amino acids. DNA for the CDR3: TGTGCCAGTAGTACAGGGACTAGCGGGAGTTACAATGAGCAGTTCTTC. Residues: CASSTGTSGSYNEQFF. Based on the CDR3 plus reference TRBV19 and TRBJ2-1, the full variable domain is DGGITQSPKYLFRKEGQNVTLSCEQNLNHDAMYWYRQDPGQGLRLIYYSQIVNDFQKGDIAEGYSVSREKKESFPLTVTSAQKNPTAFYLCASSTGTSGSYNEQFFGPGTRLTVL.

The rearrangement uses TRBV4-2 and TRBJ2-7; the match to TRBD2 covers 9 bases. CDR1 is LGHNA and CDR2 is YNFKEQ in the germline V gene. V shed 0 bases and J 4 bases; nucleotides not matched to a gene: 7. There are 16 residues in the CDR3. The chain's CDR3 is CASSQEGREGRYEQYF. CDR3 sequence (DNA): TGTGCCAGCAGCCAAGAGGGGCGGGAGGGCCGGTACGAGCAGTACTTC.

This chain uses TRBV7-9 with TRBJ2-7; 7 bases align to TRBD1. The CDR3 is 16 residues long. Germline CDR1 SEHNR, CDR2 FQNEAQ (reference sequence). J was trimmed by 1 base and V by 5 bases; bases with no gene match: 11. The CDR3 DNA follows: TGTGCCAGCAGCCCCAGCCGACAGGGTAGGTCCTACGAGCAGTACTTC. Protein sequence: CASSPSRQGRSYEQYF.

This chain links TRBV6-5 with TRBJ2-7, with 7 bases matching TRBD1. V lost 7 bases to trimming and J lost 1 base; unmatched junction nucleotides: 4. CDR3 length equals 13 residues. Germline CDR1 reads MNHEY; CDR2 reads SVGAGI. CDR3 sequence reads: CASTSGQSYEQYF. CDR3 sequence (DNA): TGTGCCAGCACCTCGGGACAGTCCTACGAGCAGTACTTC.

The chain carries TRBV5-1 and TRBJ2-1, with 7 bases lining up with TRBD2. Germline V gene sequence: CDR1 SGHRS, CDR2 YFSETQ. V gave up 1 base and J gave up 3 bases; unmatched junction bases: 4. The CDR3 loop spans 15 amino acids. The chain's CDR3 is CASSLYGGSYNEQFF. The CDR3 nucleotides are TGCGCCAGCAGCTTGTACGGGGGGAGCTACAATGAGCAGTTCTTC.

This clone was observed a single time. The J gene is TRBJ2-7, the V gene TRBV9; 13 bases line up with TRBD2. J lost 7 bases, V lost 3 bases, and 4 bases had no gene match. CDR1 and CDR2 from the germline V gene are SGDLS and YYNGEE. The CDR3 runs to 14 residues. The CDR3 sequence: CASSERLAGGEQYF. CDR3 DNA sequence: TGTGCCAGCAGCGAAAGACTAGCGGGAGGAGAGCAGTACTTC.